These 11 T cell receptor beta chains share one sample of origin, sequenced in a study of blood T cell repertoires in COVID-19. Sequenced by immunoSEQ multiplex PCR; TCRdb stores in-frame clones only, minus some. The sample comprises around 250,000 clones, about nine tenths of which are singletons, and around 1.3% rests with the top ten. The specimen was PBMCs or T cells enriched from blood (not recorded which). These receptors were taken from a human donor in a cohort exposed to, infected with or recovered from COVID-19 (not recorded which). The donor label of this sample is uncertain.

The chain links TRBV10-3 to TRBJ2-3; TRBD2 aligns across 11 bases. CDR3 length: 15 amino acids. J gave up 8 bases and V 3 bases, and 7 bases lay outside the gene matches. Germline V gene lookup returns CDR1 ENHRY and CDR2 SYGVKD. The CDR3: CAISDLLAGVGTQYF. For the CDR3, the DNA is TGTGCCATCAGTGACTTACTAGCGGGGGTCGGTACGCAGTATTTT.

The rearrangement links TRBV6-6 to TRBJ2-1; D uncertain. The CDR3 spans 15 residues. Deletions cut 5 bases from V and 2 bases from J, with 13 bases between. The germline CDR1 and CDR2 sequences are MNHNY and SVGAGI (reference sequence). CDR3 nucleotide sequence: TGTGCCAGCAGTCCGCCCCGGGTCACCTACAATGAGCAGTTCTTC. The encoded protein is CASSPPRVTYNEQFF.

J is TRBJ2-7 and V is TRBV2; a weak D match, TRBD1 (6 bases). This CDR3 is built from 12 residues. The V gene's germline CDR1 is SNHLY and CDR2 FYNNEI. With 7 bases removed from V and 5 bases from J, the gap between germline ends came to 12 bases. The CDR3 loop is CASNTGLHEQYF. In DNA, the CDR3 is TGTGCCAGCAATACAGGGCTCCACGAGCAGTACTTC.

The J gene is TRBJ1-3, the V gene TRBV4-2; D gene uncertain. Between the trimmed V and J ends, which lost 2 bases and 4 bases, there was a span of 12 bases. Germline assignment: CDR1 LGHNA and CDR2 YNFKEQ. CDR3 length: 15 amino acids. This chain's CDR3 is CASSQHSTGGNTIYF. DNA of the CDR3: TGTGCCAGCAGCCAACATAGTACGGGAGGAAACACCATATATTTT.

The chain employs TRBV7-9 and TRBJ1-1; 8 bases are shared with TRBD1. CDR3 length equals 16 residues. Germline CDR1 SEHNR, CDR2 FQNEAQ (reference sequence). The ends lost 3 bases at V and 4 bases at J; junction bases unmatched: 10. The DNA for the CDR3 is TGTGCCAGCAGCTTCCCTTCGACAGGGGAGGGCACTGAAGCTTTCTTT. The encoded protein is CASSFPSTGEGTEAFF. Filled out from reference TRBV7-9 and TRBJ1-1, the complete variable domain reads DTGVSQNPRHKITKRGQNVTFRCDPISEHNRLYWYRQTLGQGPEFLTYFQNEAQLEKSRLLSDRFSAERPKGSFSTLEIQRTEQGDSAMYLCASSFPSTGEGTEAFFGQGTRLTVV.

The chain uses TRBV24-1 and TRBJ1-2, with D perhaps TRBD1 (6 bases). Trimming stripped 6 bases from V and 8 bases from J, with 21 bases between. In germline, CDR1 is KGHDR, CDR2 SFDVKD. This CDR3 has 15 amino acids. The chain's CDR3 is CATSNAGGDNGGYTF. CDR3 DNA sequence: TGTGCCACCAGTAACGCGGGGGGCGATAATGGCGGCTACACCTTC.

The V gene is TRBV2, the J gene TRBJ2-1, with TRBD1 matching 10 bases. CDR1 and CDR2 from the germline V gene are SNHLY and FYNNEI. Trimming took 4 bases from V and 8 from J; bases not matched to a gene: 5. The CDR3 has 14 amino acids. The CDR3 protein is CASSGGQGRYEQFF. The CDR3 DNA sequence: TGTGCCAGCAGTGGGGGACAGGGGCGATATGAGCAGTTCTTC.

CDR3 bases: TGCGCCAGCAGCCAAGGTCCGACTGTTGGGTATGGCTACACCTTC. Residues: CASSQGPTVGYGYTF. The V call is TRBV4-1, the J call TRBJ1-2, with D unresolved. CDR3 size: 15 residues. Trimming removed 1 base from V and 5 bases from J, with 14 bases in between. Germline V gene data show CDR1 as MGHRA and CDR2 as YSYEKL.

The rearrangement joins TRBV10-3 to TRBJ1-6, with unresolved D. In germline, CDR1 is ENHRY, CDR2 SYGVKD. This CDR3 has 14 residues. The V and J ends lost 4 bases and 7 bases respectively, with 11 bases between them. CDR3 protein: CAISGLWENSPLHF. The CDR3 DNA is TGTGCCATCAGTGGACTCTGGGAGAATTCACCCCTCCACTTT.

This clone came up once. This chain uses TRBV11-1 with TRBJ2-5; 7 bases are a match to TRBD1. V dropped 2 bases and J dropped 5; count of bases not matched to a gene: 8. The CDR3 loop spans 15 amino acids. The germline V gene has CDR1 SGHAT and CDR2 FQDESV (reference sequence). Here the CDR3 DNA reads TGTGCCAGCAGCTTAACGGTAGACAGGGTCGAGACCCAGTACTTC. Residues: CASSLTVDRVETQYF.

The chain recombines TRBV6-1 with TRBJ1-3; 10 nucleotides line up with TRBD1. With 2 bases clipped from V and 2 bases from J, the junction kept 12 bases outside the gene matches. The CDR3 loop spans 19 amino acids. CDR1 is MNHNS, CDR2 SASEGT, per germline. The CDR3 sequence: CASSEQGQGLGTAGNTIYF. The CDR3 coding sequence is TGTGCCAGCAGTGAACAGGGACAGGGGTTGGGAACGGCTGGAAACACCATATATTTT.